This is a list of T cell receptor beta chains from one sample in a study of T cell responses to AZD1222 COVID-19 vaccine. The table came from immunoSEQ multiplex PCR; TCRdb's copy has only in-frame clones and leaves some out. The repertoire consists of some 150,000 clones, with about nine tenths occurring once and the leading ten covering about 1.8%. Sequencing used peripheral blood, obtained 28 days after the second AZD1222 dose. These receptors came from an adult who received the AZD1222 COVID-19 vaccine. CDR3s include the opening cysteine and the closing phenylalanine or tryptophan. D genes are given only for firm matches. Not all rows give a size; the values are once, few, many and, for expanded clones, a class.

v_call: TRBV7-9
d_call: -
j_call: TRBJ2-7
clone_size: -
cdr3_nt: TGTGCCAGCAGCTTAGAGACCAGGGCCAACGAGCAGTACTTC
cdr3_aa: CASSLETRANEQYF

v_call: TRBV27
d_call: -
j_call: TRBJ1-5
clone_size: -
cdr3_nt: TGTGCCAGCAGTCCCCTCCGCGGGCAGAGCAATCAGCCCCAGCATTTT
cdr3_aa: CASSPLRGQSNQPQHF

v_call: TRBV7-8
d_call: -
j_call: TRBJ2-7
clone_size: once
cdr3_nt: TGTGCCAGCAGCTCGCGTAGGGCGCGGAGCTCCTACGAGCAGTACTTC
cdr3_aa: CASSSRRARSSYEQYF

v_call: TRBV7-9
d_call: -
j_call: TRBJ1-4
clone_size: few
cdr3_nt: TGTGCCACAAAGCAAACAGGCTTTAGTGAAAAACTGTTTTTT
cdr3_aa: CATKQTGFSEKLFF

v_call: TRBV30
d_call: -
j_call: TRBJ1-6
clone_size: once
cdr3_nt: TGTGCCTGGATGTCGGGACCCAGGGAGGGACCCCTCCACTTT
cdr3_aa: CAWMSGPREGPLHF

v_call: TRBV6-5
d_call: -
j_call: TRBJ1-4
clone_size: -
cdr3_nt: TGTGCCAGCAGTTACGACAGTTATAACAATGAAAAACTGTTTTTT
cdr3_aa: CASSYDSYNNEKLFF

v_call: TRBV2
d_call: -
j_call: TRBJ1-1
clone_size: -
cdr3_nt: TGTGCCAGCAGTGGGAGTGTGGACACTGAAGCTTTCTTT
cdr3_aa: CASSGSVDTEAFF

v_call: TRBV30
d_call: TRBD2
j_call: TRBJ2-5
clone_size: -
cdr3_nt: TGTGCCTGGGGGGTTGGTTTGCGGGAGTTGAGGGAGACCCAGTACTTC
cdr3_aa: CAWGVGLRELRETQYF

v_call: TRBV7-3
d_call: TRBD2
j_call: TRBJ2-1
clone_size: -
cdr3_nt: TGTGCCAGCAGCCACGGGACTAGCGGGAGTTCGGGTGAGCAGTTCTTC
cdr3_aa: CASSHGTSGSSGEQFF

v_call: TRBV7-9
d_call: TRBD2
j_call: TRBJ2-7
clone_size: -
cdr3_nt: TGTGCCAGCAGCGCGGGACTAGCGGGACTAGGGGAGCAGTACTTC
cdr3_aa: CASSAGLAGLGEQYF

v_call: TRBV11-1
d_call: -
j_call: TRBJ1-2
clone_size: -
cdr3_nt: TGTGCCAGCAGCTTTCCAGAAAACTATGGCTACACCTTC
cdr3_aa: CASSFPENYGYTF

v_call: TRBV5-1
d_call: -
j_call: TRBJ1-4
clone_size: -
cdr3_nt: TGCGCCAGCAATTGGGGGAGGGTGAACGAAAAACTGTTTTTT
cdr3_aa: CASNWGRVNEKLFF

v_call: TRBV27
d_call: -
j_call: TRBJ1-6
clone_size: -
cdr3_nt: TGTGCCAGCAGTTTATACCGACCTAGAACGGGCAATTCACCCCTCCACTTT
cdr3_aa: CASSLYRPRTGNSPLHF

v_call: TRBV7-8
d_call: -
j_call: TRBJ2-7
clone_size: -
cdr3_nt: TGTGCCAGCAGCCCGACAGGCTACGAGCAGTACTTC
cdr3_aa: CASSPTGYEQYF

v_call: TRBV5-1
d_call: -
j_call: TRBJ1-1
clone_size: -
cdr3_nt: TGCGCCAGCGGAGCACGGGGGAATACTGAAGCTTTCTTT
cdr3_aa: CASGARGNTEAFF

v_call: TRBV20-1
d_call: TRBD2
j_call: TRBJ2-7
clone_size: -
cdr3_nt: TGCAGTGCTAGTCAGCCTAGCGGCCCATACGAGCAGTACTTC
cdr3_aa: CSASQPSGPYEQYF

v_call: TRBV4-3
d_call: -
j_call: TRBJ2-3
clone_size: few
cdr3_nt: TGCGCCAGCAGCCAAGATAGGGCGCGGGACTTTATCACAGATACGCAGTATTTT
cdr3_aa: CASSQDRARDFITDTQYF

v_call: TRBV9
d_call: TRBD2
j_call: TRBJ2-5
clone_size: -
cdr3_nt: TGTGCCAGCAGCGTAGGGTTAGCGGGAGGGCCGAGTCAAGAGACCCAGTACTTC
cdr3_aa: CASSVGLAGGPSQETQYF

v_call: TRBV6-1
d_call: -
j_call: TRBJ2-7
clone_size: -
cdr3_nt: TGTGCCAGCAGTGAAGCGGGCCATTACGAGCAGTACTTC
cdr3_aa: CASSEAGHYEQYF

v_call: TRBV30
d_call: -
j_call: TRBJ1-5
clone_size: -
cdr3_nt: TGTGCCTGGAGTGCTCGGCTCGGGATCTTTCAGCCCCAGCATTTT
cdr3_aa: CAWSARLGIFQPQHF

v_call: TRBV29-1
d_call: TRBD2
j_call: TRBJ2-1
clone_size: -
cdr3_nt: TGCAGCGTTGAAGCCTCACTAGCGACTCAGTACAATGAGCAGTTCTTC
cdr3_aa: CSVEASLATQYNEQFF

v_call: TRBV15
d_call: TRBD1
j_call: TRBJ2-5
clone_size: -
cdr3_nt: TGTGCCACCAGCAGAGATGAGACAGGGGGCCTGGAGACCCAGTACTTC
cdr3_aa: CATSRDETGGLETQYF

v_call: TRBV10-3
d_call: -
j_call: TRBJ1-2
clone_size: -
cdr3_nt: TGTGCCATCAGCATTGAAGGGGAAGCTGGCTACACCTTC
cdr3_aa: CAISIEGEAGYTF

v_call: TRBV21-1
d_call: -
j_call: TRBJ2-1
clone_size: -
cdr3_nt: TGTGCCAGCAGCAAGGACCCGGGACAGGGGGCGCCTATCTTTTTAGTAGTGAACAATGAGCAGTTCTTC
cdr3_aa: CASSKDPGQGAPIFLVVNNEQFF

v_call: TRBV4-1
d_call: -
j_call: TRBJ2-2
clone_size: -
cdr3_nt: TGCGCCAGCAGCCGCAATCATGGCAGGGACACCGGGGAGCTGTTTTTT
cdr3_aa: CASSRNHGRDTGELFF

v_call: TRBV6-2/TRBV6-3
d_call: -
j_call: TRBJ1-6
clone_size: -
cdr3_nt: TGTGCCAGCAGTTACTCGGGGTTTAATTCACCCCTCCACTTT
cdr3_aa: CASSYSGFNSPLHF